This paragraph covers one T cell receptor beta chain sequence. Its antigen remains unknown. The source of the sample is a study of CD8+ T cells in alopecia areata. Notes on the study in general: Persistence during tofacitinib was seen for many expanded lesional clones in scalp and blood. Sequenced scalp T cells also include alphabeta T cells resident in normal skin.

Sequencing relied on a cDNA template that was reverse transcribed from extracted RNA. Profiling relied on immunoSEQ multiplex PCR, and the TCRdb table lists in-frame clones only, not all of them. The sample consists of about 180,000 clones, 50% to 75% of them appearing once. Specified treatment: oral pan-JAK inhibitor, 5-10 mg twice daily. Lesional scalp punch biopsies and peripheral blood came from alopecia areata patients. This CDR3 contains 15 residues. Per the germline V gene, CDR1 is LNHDA and CDR2 is SQIVND (reference sequence). Trimming pared 3 bases from V and 4 bases from J, leaving 16 bases between.

The rearrangement uses TRBV19 and TRBJ2-7; D ambiguous. Sequenced here: CD4+ T cells sorted from blood, sampled at roughly week 55, from a patient treated with tofacitinib. This clonotype was sampled from a human donor with alopecia areata. The CDR3 bases are TGTGCCAGTAGTATTTCCTACTCCACCCTATACGAGCAGTACTTC. Translated: CASSISYSTLYEQYF. Drawing the rest from reference TRBV19 and TRBJ2-7, the complete variable domain is DGGITQSPKYLFRKEGQNVTLSCEQNLNHDAMYWYRQDPGQGLRLIYYSQIVNDFQKGDIAEGYSVSREKKESFPLTVTSAQKNPTAFYLCASSISYSTLYEQYFGPGTRLTVT.